This record covers a single TCR beta chain. This table comes from immunoSEQ multiplex PCR, and its TCRdb copy is limited to in-frame clones, with some not included. The data show about 40,000 clones, with about 88% seen just once and 0.95% to 1.5% held by the top ten. Germline lookup yields CDR1 SNHLY and CDR2 FYNNEI. The ends lost 5 bases at V and 5 bases at J; junction bases unmatched: 4. CDR3 length: 13 residues. This sample was taken from a study of T cell changes during pregnancy in multiple sclerosis. This specimen consisted of CD4+ T cells from peripheral blood mononuclear cells, obtained in the second trimester of pregnancy. The source of this sequence is a female donor with multiple sclerosis, enrolled in a pregnancy study. The chain carries TRBV2 and TRBJ1-2; 8 nucleotides line up with TRBD1. In nucleotides, the CDR3 is TGTGCCAGCAGTATGGGACAGGCATATGGCTACACCTTC. Its protein product is CASSMGQAYGYTF.